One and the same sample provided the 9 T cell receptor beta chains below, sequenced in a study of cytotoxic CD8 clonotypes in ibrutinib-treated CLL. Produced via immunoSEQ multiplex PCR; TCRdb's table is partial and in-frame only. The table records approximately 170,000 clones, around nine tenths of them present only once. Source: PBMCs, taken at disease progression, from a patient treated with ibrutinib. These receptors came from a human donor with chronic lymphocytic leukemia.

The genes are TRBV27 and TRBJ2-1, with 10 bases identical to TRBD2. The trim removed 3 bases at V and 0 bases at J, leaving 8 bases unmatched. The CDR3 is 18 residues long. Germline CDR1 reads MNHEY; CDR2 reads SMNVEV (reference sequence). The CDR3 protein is CASSFLAASGSSYNEQFF. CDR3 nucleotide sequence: TGTGCCAGCAGTTTTTTAGCGGCTAGCGGGAGCTCCTACAATGAGCAGTTCTTC.

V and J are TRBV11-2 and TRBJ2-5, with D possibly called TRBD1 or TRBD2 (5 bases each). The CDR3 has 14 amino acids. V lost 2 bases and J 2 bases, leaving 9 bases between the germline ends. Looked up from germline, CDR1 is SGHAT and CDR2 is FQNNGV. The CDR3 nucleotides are TGTGCCAGCAGCTTAATGAGGGGTCAAGAGACCCAGTACTTC. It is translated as CASSLMRGQETQYF.

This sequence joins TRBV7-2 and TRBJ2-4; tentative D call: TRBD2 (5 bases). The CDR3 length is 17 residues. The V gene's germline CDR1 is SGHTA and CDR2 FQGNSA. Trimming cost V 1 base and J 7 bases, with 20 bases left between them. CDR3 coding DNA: TGTGCCAGCAGCTTAGTCTCTGGCGGGTCCTATCGTAACATTCAGTACTTC. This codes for CASSLVSGGSYRNIQYF.

CDR3 region: CASSSQGHGGNTIYF. In DNA form, the CDR3 reads TGTGCCAGCAGCTCCCAAGGACACGGTGGAAACACCATATATTTT. The V gene is TRBV11-2, the J gene TRBJ1-3, with TRBD1 as a possible D gene (5 bases). Germline assignment: CDR1 SGHAT and CDR2 FQNNGV. V lost 4 bases, J lost 3 bases, and 13 bases lay in between. The CDR3 covers 15 residues. The full variable domain, completed using reference TRBV11-2 and TRBJ1-3, is EAGVAQSPRYKIIEKRQSVAFWCNPISGHATLYWYQQILGQGPKLLIQFQNNGVVDDSQLPKDRFSAERLKGVDSTLKIQPAKLEDSAVYLCASSSQGHGGNTIYFGEGSWLTVV.

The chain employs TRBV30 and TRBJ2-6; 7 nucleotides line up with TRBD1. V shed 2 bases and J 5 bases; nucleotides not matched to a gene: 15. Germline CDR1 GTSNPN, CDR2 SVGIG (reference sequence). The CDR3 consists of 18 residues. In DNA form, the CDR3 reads TGTGCCTGGAGTCCCCGAAACCGACAGGGAGTCAGGGCCAACGTCCTGACTTTC. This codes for CAWSPRNRQGVRANVLTF.

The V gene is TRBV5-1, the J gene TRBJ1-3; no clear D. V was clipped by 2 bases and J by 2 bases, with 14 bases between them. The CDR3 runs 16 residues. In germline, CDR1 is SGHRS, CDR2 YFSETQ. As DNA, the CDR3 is TGCGCCAGCAGCTTTGAGGCGCGATCGGCTGGAAACACCATATATTTT. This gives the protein CASSFEARSAGNTIYF.

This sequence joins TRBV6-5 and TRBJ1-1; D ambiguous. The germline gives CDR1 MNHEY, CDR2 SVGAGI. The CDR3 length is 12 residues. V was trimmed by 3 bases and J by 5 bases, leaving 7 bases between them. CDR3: CASSYGSTEAFF. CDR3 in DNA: TGTGCCAGCAGTTATGGGAGTACTGAAGCTTTCTTT.

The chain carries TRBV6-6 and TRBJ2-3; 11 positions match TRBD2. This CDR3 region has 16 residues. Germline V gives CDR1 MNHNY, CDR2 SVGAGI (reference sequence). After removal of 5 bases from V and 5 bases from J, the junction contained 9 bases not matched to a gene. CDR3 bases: TGTGCCAGCAGTCGCATACTAGCGGGAGAGGTAGATACGCAGTATTTT. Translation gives CASSRILAGEVDTQYF.

The CDR3 DNA sequence: TGTGCCAGCAGTCAACAGGGGCGGCCCTACGAGCAGTACTTC. Protein sequence: CASSQQGRPYEQYF. J is TRBJ2-7 and V is TRBV27, with 7 bases matching TRBD1. The CDR3 consists of 14 residues. Trimming took 5 bases from V and 2 from J; bases not matched to a gene: 6. CDR1 is MNHEY and CDR2 is SMNVEV in the germline V gene (reference sequence).